The TCR beta chain described here comes from a study of OX40 agonist ivuxolimab in advanced cancers. Regarding the study as a whole: Antigen specificity was not determined for the expanded peripheral T cells.

This clone was detected only a few times. The antigen is unknown. In germline, CDR1 is MGHRA, CDR2 YSYEKL. The CDR3 length is 14 residues. Trimming took off 1 base at V and 4 bases at J, with 11 bases between the two ends. Data came from immunoSEQ multiplex PCR; TCRdb stores just in-frame clones and leaves some out. The sample lists some 19,000 clones, about 83% seen once, with roughly 49% in the top ten. The cohort excluded patients with autoimmune disease history or systemic immunosuppression. Baseline was the first blood sampling point, followed by cycle 4 day 1 and cycle 7 day 1. The source is an adult with an advanced solid tumor such as melanoma, head and neck, liver or kidney cancer. The sequencing here drew on CD4+ or CD8+ T cells sorted from blood, taken in a trial of the OX40 agonist ivuxolimab. This chain connects TRBV4-1 to TRBJ2-7, with D perhaps matching TRBD2 (5 bases). CDR3 in amino acids: CASSQAPREYEQYF. As DNA, the CDR3 is TGCGCCAGCAGCCAAGCCCCTAGGGAGTACGAGCAGTACTTC.